This is a list of T cell receptor beta chains from one sample in a study of T cell responses to AZD1222 COVID-19 vaccine. The repertoire was sequenced with immunoSEQ multiplex PCR; TCRdb's copy has only in-frame clones and lacks some. The sample consists of approximately 150,000 clones, roughly 86% of them appearing once. Sequenced here: peripheral blood, sampled 28 days after the second AZD1222 dose. These TCRs come from an adult who received the AZD1222 COVID-19 vaccine. CDR3s leave out the opening cysteine and the closing phenylalanine or tryptophan. Fields, in order: J gene, V gene, CDR3 protein.

TRBJ2-1,TRBV5-1,ASSLKASAQNEQF
TRBJ1-5,TRBV27,ASSLLSNNQPQH
TRBJ2-1,TRBV3-1/TRBV3-2,ASSLPAGVTF
TRBJ2-1,TRBV2,ASSGKFRLAGNNEQF
TRBJ1-1,TRBV7-9,ASTRGGIGEAF
TRBJ1-1,TRBV5-4,ASSFPGTEAQTEAF
TRBJ2-7,TRBV23-1,ASSLPWRGRTTYEQY
TRBJ1-3,TRBV18,ASSQQGSGNTIY
TRBJ1-1,TRBV12-3/TRBV12-4,ASSSSRNTEAF
TRBJ1-6,TRBV27,ASSGGLRSPLH
TRBJ2-1,TRBV2,ASRPGLALNEQF
TRBJ1-2,TRBV19,ASSRGNYGYT
TRBJ1-4,TRBV7-2,ASSFNRGGSGEKLF
TRBJ1-5,TRBV5-1,ASSLGRGGRSNQPQH
TRBJ2-3,TRBV6-6,AGNGGGDTQY
TRBJ2-1,TRBV4-2,ASSPSGGGYNEQF
TRBJ2-7,TRBV4-1,ASSQGQGAYEQY
TRBJ2-1,TRBV13,ASSPSRQNEQF
TRBJ1-3,TRBV6-5,ASRPDRGFGNTIY
TRBJ2-3,TRBV5-1,ASSLQGYTDTQY
TRBJ2-2,TRBV7-9,ASSLENTGELF
TRBJ2-3,TRBV11-3,ASSFGGSTDTQY
TRBJ2-5,TRBV12-3/TRBV12-4,ASRGDGETQY
TRBJ1-2,TRBV10-3,AIPLAEGYGYT